The 10 T cell receptor beta chains presented below share a single source sample, sequenced in a study of type 1 and type 2 diabetes patients. PCR was run on genomic DNA. The TCR beta CDR3 region was amplified using 30 forward and 13 reverse primers. TCRdb redid the calling of the multiplex PCR reads with MiXCR, one entry per CDR3 protein. Found here are under 300,000 distinct CDR3 sequences, 45% to 60% of them singletons; the top ten hold roughly an eighth. What was sequenced was peripheral blood mononuclear cells (PBMCs). Receptors were obtained from a man between 18 and 29 years old with type 2 diabetes.

The chain carries TRBV14 and TRBJ2-7, with TRBD1 matching over 9 bases. This CDR3 spans 15 amino acids. V dropped 4 bases and J dropped 3; count of bases not matched to a gene: 7. Germline CDR1 and CDR2: SGHDN and FVKESK. The CDR3 region has the DNA TGTGCCAGCAGCCCGACAGGGGGAGTATACTACGAGCAGTACTTC. It specifies CASSPTGGVYYEQYF.

The table lists this clonotype with a few counts. V gene TRBV20-1 combines with J gene TRBJ2-7, with D perhaps given as TRBD1 or TRBD2 (9 bases each). With 6 bases removed from V and 7 bases from J, the gap between germline ends came to 31 bases. Germline V gene data show CDR1 as DFQATT and CDR2 as SNEGSKA (reference sequence). This CDR3 has 17 residues. CDR3 coding DNA: TGCAGTGCCTTCGGACAGGGGATAGCGGGGGAGACGGGAGAGCAGTACTTC. This codes for CSAFGQGIAGETGEQYF.

The chain links TRBV10-1 to TRBJ2-2; D may be TRBD2 (7 bases). The CDR3 sequence is 15 residues long. The V end lost 8 bases, the J end lost 1 base, and 14 bases lay between the germline ends. Germline loops: CDR1 WNHNN, CDR2 SYGVQD (reference sequence). The CDR3 region is CASRPGGQNTGELFF. Here the CDR3 DNA reads TGCGCCAGCCGACCGGGGGGCCAGAACACCGGGGAGCTGTTTTTT.

V usage is TRBV28 and J usage is TRBJ2-7, with D perhaps TRBD1 (6 bases). CDR1 is MDHEN, CDR2 SYDVKM, per germline. This CDR3 region has 13 residues. V was pared by 4 bases and J by 7 bases, with 14 bases between. CDR3 sequence reads: CASSSLQGWEQYF. Here the CDR3 DNA reads TGTGCCAGCAGTTCCTTACAGGGATGGGAGCAGTACTTC.

The chain uses TRBV2 and TRBJ1-5; no definite D call. The CDR3 loop spans 15 amino acids. Trimming pared 3 bases from V and 0 bases from J, leaving 9 bases between. CDR1 and CDR2 from the germline V gene are SNHLY and FYNNEI. The CDR3 spells CASSETLYSNQPQHF. CDR3 bases: TGTGCCAGCAGTGAGACACTTTATAGCAATCAGCCCCAGCATTTT.

The chain uses TRBV19 and TRBJ2-7; TRBD1 agrees at 10 bases. Germline trimming cut 3 bases from V and 4 bases from J; bases unmatched to any gene: 6. The CDR3 loop spans 15 amino acids. Germline CDR1 reads LNHDA; CDR2 reads SQIVND (reference sequence). CDR3 amino acids: CASSIPGQGSYEQYF. For the CDR3, the DNA is TGTGCCAGTAGTATCCCGGGACAGGGGTCTTACGAGCAGTACTTC.

V usage is TRBV7-2 and J usage is TRBJ2-7, with 12 bases that match TRBD2. From germline, CDR1 is SGHTA and CDR2 FQGNSA. The CDR3 is 14 residues long. V lost 8 bases and J lost 7; bases outside the gene matches: 9. The CDR3 DNA reads TGTGCCAGCCGGGCTAGCGGGAGGGCGAGGGAGCAGTACTTC. Translated: CASRASGRAREQYF.

This chain's CDR3 is CASRPSAGSNTEAFF. The CDR3 DNA follows: TGTGCCAGCAGACCCTCAGCAGGGTCGAACACTGAAGCTTTCTTT. The gene calls are TRBV10-3 and TRBJ1-1; D may be TRBD1 (5 bases). V gave up 10 bases and J gave up 1 base, with 19 bases separating them. The CDR3 contains 15 residues. Per the germline V gene, CDR1 is ENHRY and CDR2 is SYGVKD.

The J gene is TRBJ2-1, the V gene TRBV4-3; TRBD2 aligns across 7 bases. The CDR3 totals 16 residues. After removal of 3 bases from V and 0 bases from J, the junction contained 5 bases not matched to a gene. Germline-derived CDR1 and CDR2 are LGHNA and YSLEER. DNA for the CDR3: TGCGCCAGCAGCCAGCTGACGGGGGGCTCCTACAATGAGCAGTTCTTC. Protein product: CASSQLTGGSYNEQFF.

Of note for this clonotype: The germline gene is not matched at one end of the junction; a read error may be the cause. The V and J genes are TRBV7-2 and TRBJ1-1; 7 bases fit TRBD1. Germline loops: CDR1 SGHTA, CDR2 FQGNSA. CDR3 length: 16 amino acids. In nucleotides, the CDR3 is TGTGCCAACAGCTCCGGGACAGCTAAATCGAACACTGAAGCTTTCTTT. This sequence encodes CANSSGTAKSNTEAFF.